This TCR beta chain originates from a study of cytomegalovirus exposure and HLA in healthy donors. PCR was performed using 60 Vbeta and 13 Jbeta primers. Data came from immunoSEQ multiplex PCR; TCRdb stores just in-frame clones and leaves some out. The sample lists tens of thousands of clones; about three quarters were seen once. The V gene's germline CDR1 is WSHSY and CDR2 SAAADI. The CDR3 is made up of 14 amino acids. Losses at the gene ends were 4 bases for V and 9 bases for J; bases not matched to a gene: 7. As regards this clone: What it binds is not known.

General observations from the study: The authors judged a highly shared variant cluster likely a sequencing artifact.

This TCR came from a woman aged 25 to 39 in good health and CMV-seropositive. Sequenced: PBMCs. This chain links TRBV10-2 with TRBJ2-1; 9 positions agree with TRBD1. The CDR3 is CASSVLATGGEQFF. DNA for the CDR3: TGCGCCAGCAGTGTTCTAGCGACAGGGGGTGAGCAGTTCTTC.